The 9 T cell receptor beta chains given below trace back to one sample, sequenced in a study of vaccination effects on CD4 cells after COVID-19. Method: immunoSEQ multiplex PCR; TCRdb's copy keeps in-frame clones and lacks some. Among roughly 35,000 clones listed, about three quarters were seen once. Antigens of these TCRs are unknown. Expansion of antigen-specific CD4+ T cells with viral peptide pools was carried out by the ViraFEST assay before sequencing. At the end of 10 days of culture, CD4+ T cells were isolated. Confirmation by PCR established that the person had SARS-CoV-2 infection between March and December 2020. This specimen was CD4+ T cells from PBMCs cultured with HCoV-NL63 spike peptides, taken before COVID-19 vaccination. These receptors were taken from a human donor who had a prior SARS-CoV-2 infection.

V and J are TRBV19 and TRBJ2-7; D is unclear. Trimming shortened V by 5 bases and J by 2 bases, and 10 bases separated the two germline ends. CDR1 is LNHDA and CDR2 is SQIVND in the germline V gene (reference sequence). This CDR3 has 13 residues. CDR3 in amino acids: CASSPNYAYEQYF. The DNA of the CDR3 is TGTGCCAGTAGTCCAAACTATGCCTACGAGCAGTACTTC.

The CDR3 DNA is TGTGCCAGCAGCTTCTTACGACTTGGACAGACCGAAAAACTGTTTTTT. This encodes CASSFLRLGQTEKLFF. The chain has TRBV7-9 and TRBJ1-4; D may be TRBD1 (6 bases). The CDR3 sequence is 16 residues long. Germline CDR1 is SEHNR and CDR2 is FQNEAQ (reference sequence). Between the trimmed V and J ends, which lost 3 bases and 8 bases, there was a span of 19 bases.

The genes are TRBV7-2 and TRBJ2-2, with D unclear. The CDR3 has 16 amino acids. V lost 1 base and J lost 1, with 10 bases in between. Germline V gene sequence: CDR1 SGHTA, CDR2 FQGNSA. In DNA form, the CDR3 reads TGTGCCAGCAGCTTAGTTTTAGGAATGAACACCGGGGAGCTGTTTTTT. Translated, it gives CASSLVLGMNTGELFF.

This chain uses TRBV7-3 with TRBJ2-1, with TRBD2 matching 8 bases. J gave up 9 bases and V 2 bases, and 6 bases lay outside the gene matches. There are 14 residues in the CDR3. CDR1 SGHTA and CDR2 FQGTGA come from the germline V gene. This CDR3 reads CASSLRGGVGEQFF. For the CDR3, the DNA is TGTGCCAGCAGCTTACGGGGGGGGGTTGGTGAGCAGTTCTTC.

This chain uses TRBV6-1 with TRBJ1-3; 9 nucleotides line up with TRBD1. After removal of 3 bases from V and 3 bases from J, the junction contained 6 bases not matched to a gene. Germline loops: CDR1 MNHNS, CDR2 SASEGT. This CDR3 spans 16 amino acids. This CDR3 is CASSDPGQGSGNTIYF. The DNA for the CDR3 is TGTGCCAGCAGTGATCCGGGACAGGGAAGTGGAAACACCATATATTTT.

The V gene is TRBV5-1, the J gene TRBJ2-2; 7 positions match TRBD1. The junction had 12 bases not matched to a gene; V was cut back by 5 bases and J by 5 bases. This CDR3 is 16 amino acids long. Germline CDR1 is SGHRS and CDR2 is YFSETQ. CDR3 sequence (DNA): TGCGCCAGCAGGGATAACCGGGACAGCTTTACCGGGGAGCTGTTTTTT. It yields the protein CASRDNRDSFTGELFF.

The chain is built from TRBV9 and TRBJ2-7, with no clear D. There are 13 residues in the CDR3. V was clipped by 4 bases and J by 0 bases, with 8 bases between them. Germline CDR1 reads SGDLS; CDR2 reads YYNGEE. DNA of the CDR3: TGTGCCAGCAGCCCCCATGGCTCCTACGAGCAGTACTTC. Its protein is CASSPHGSYEQYF.

The chain combines TRBV30 with TRBJ2-1; the match to TRBD1 covers 7 bases. Germline V gene data show CDR1 as GTSNPN and CDR2 as SVGIG (reference sequence). The CDR3 loop spans 14 amino acids. Germline trimming cut 3 bases from V and 1 base from J; bases unmatched to any gene: 3. CDR3 in amino acids: CAWRLQGSYNEQFF. The CDR3 nucleotides are TGTGCCTGGAGATTACAGGGGTCCTACAATGAGCAGTTCTTC.

This sequence joins TRBV2 and TRBJ2-5; D is unresolved. Germline-derived CDR1 and CDR2 are SNHLY and FYNNEI. The CDR3 is 15 amino acids. Deletions cut 3 bases from V and 1 base from J, with 12 bases between. CDR3: CASSDWLLGQETQYF. CDR3 nucleotides: TGTGCCAGCAGTGACTGGCTTCTAGGCCAAGAGACCCAGTACTTC.